This TCR beta chain was sequenced in a study of patients and donors after allogeneic stem cell transplantation. TCRdb recomputed calls from the RT-PCR reads with MiXCR, one row per CDR3 protein. The sample lists about a million distinct CDR3 sequences; 18% were seen once. The CDR3 contains 15 residues. V was pared by 5 bases and J by 6 bases, with 11 bases of the junction left unmatched. This clonotype originated in a human donor who was either an allogeneic HSCT recipient or a stem cell or donor lymphocyte infusion donor (not recorded which). It is not recorded whose cells these are; they may come from a transplant donor. This rearrangement joins TRBV12-3 or TRBV12-4 to TRBJ2-5, with 8 nucleotides matching TRBD1. The sample consisted of blood, either unsorted or a sorted T cell fraction (not recorded which). CDR3: CASSPETGEGKTQYF. CDR3 bases: TGTGCCAGCAGTCCAGAGACAGGGGAAGGAAAGACCCAGTACTTC.